The T cell receptor (beta chain) described here comes from a study of T cells in Graves' hyperthyroidism and ophthalmopathy. Looking at the study overall: Before any treatment, at initial diagnosis, peripheral blood was collected.

Study-wide results and limits: The model made its ophthalmopathy prediction, and onset followed a median 6.5 months later. The majority of expanded thyroid clonotypes above 0.001 also appeared in blood.

Amplified TCR beta CDR3 regions derived from RNA transcripts. First-round RT-PCR with HTBI primers amplified the TCR CDR3 region. One entry per CDR3 protein, called by TCRdb with MiXCR from the multiplex PCR reads. The sample lists around 540,000 distinct CDR3 sequences; more than 15% were seen once. This clonotype has a count of ten or more. Its antigen is unidentified. Germline V gives CDR1 DFQATT, CDR2 SNEGSKA (reference sequence). V was pared by 4 bases and J by 5 bases, with 10 bases of the junction left unmatched. The CDR3 sequence is 14 residues long. Uncontrolled infection, other autoimmune disease, pregnancy or lactation led to exclusion.

Material: blood. The chain recombines TRBV20-1 with TRBJ2-7, with 8 bases that match TRBD2. This TCR came from a woman between 25 and 40 years old with Graves' ophthalmopathy. CDR3 in amino acids: CSAKSGSRIDEQYF. The DNA of the CDR3 is TGCAGTGCTAAAAGCGGGAGTCGCATCGACGAGCAGTACTTC.